This T cell receptor beta chain was observed in a study of OX40 agonist ivuxolimab in advanced cancers. Overall study: The drug used for patients, ivuxolimab, was an agonistic anti-OX40 (CD134) antibody.

The CDR3 runs 14 residues. Germline V CDR1 and CDR2: KGHSH, LQKENI. The V end lost 5 bases, the J end lost 2 bases, and 13 bases lay between the germline ends. The method was immunoSEQ multiplex PCR; TCRdb's version includes in-frame clones alone and lacks a portion of them. The profile shows approximately 40,000 clones, approximately 81% of them singletons. Source: CD4+ or CD8+ T cells sorted from blood, taken in a trial of the OX40 agonist ivuxolimab. The genes are TRBV18 and TRBJ2-7; D call uncertain. The clonotype originates from an adult with an advanced solid tumor such as melanoma, head and neck, liver or kidney cancer. CDR3 nucleotide sequence: TGTGCCAGCTCATATCCGGGCCGCACCTACGAGCAGTACTTC. It codes for CASSYPGRTYEQYF.